Listed below are T cell receptor beta chains from one sample, sequenced in a study of T-cell memory formation after mild COVID-19. TCRdb called the 5' RACE reads again in MiXCR, with one record for every CDR3 protein. The sample shows fewer than 550,000 distinct CDR3 sequences, around 19% of them seen only once. The sequencing input was PBMCs or a T cell subset sorted from them (not recorded which). The origin of the receptors is an adult woman who had mild COVID-19 (a few samples of this study predate the infection). Cell type and time point are not known. CDR3s include the opening cysteine and the closing phenylalanine or tryptophan. D genes are given only for firm matches. Clone size is not always given. Where it is, it says once, few, many or a class for expanded clones.

size,J,V,D,CDR3,DNA
.,TRBJ2-3,TRBV15,.,CATSPGFSTDTQYF,TGTGCCACCAGCCCGGGATTTAGCACAGATACGCAGTATTTT
.,TRBJ2-5,TRBV7-3,.,CASSQERDGKETQYF,TGTGCCAGCAGCCAAGAAAGGGACGGAAAAGAGACCCAGTACTTC
.,TRBJ1-3,TRBV7-8,TRBD1,CASSGQGVGSGNTIYF,TGTGCCAGCAGCGGACAGGGAGTAGGCTCTGGAAACACCATATATTTT
.,TRBJ1-1,TRBV12-3/TRBV12-4,TRBD1,CASNSGQGNTEAFF,TGTGCCAGCAACTCCGGACAGGGGAACACTGAAGCTTTCTTT
.,TRBJ2-1,TRBV7-3,.,CASSSGLIYNEQFF,TGTGCCAGCAGCTCGGGACTGATTTACAATGAGCAGTTCTTC
few,TRBJ1-1,TRBV4-1,.,CASSQVVGDLKAFF,TGCGCCAGCAGCCAAGTGGTTGGAGACCTGAAGGCTTTCTTT
.,TRBJ2-7,TRBV6-1,TRBD1,CASSKNTGVTYEQYF,TGTGCCAGCAGCAAGAATACAGGGGTAACCTACGAGCAGTACTTC
.,TRBJ1-1,TRBV3-1,.,CASSQGMRNTEAFF,TGTGCCAGCAGCCAAGGCATGCGGAACACTGAAGCTTTCTTT
.,TRBJ1-2,TRBV19,.,CASSIGGDYYGYTF,TGTGCCAGTAGTATAGGGGGTGACTACTATGGCTACACCTTC
.,TRBJ1-2,TRBV29-1,.,CSVVLGSNYGYTF,TGCAGCGTCGTCCTCGGATCCAACTATGGCTACACCTTC
.,TRBJ2-3,TRBV3-1,TRBD2,CASSKTSGFADTQYF,TGTGCCAGCAGCAAGACTAGCGGGTTCGCAGATACGCAGTATTTT
few,TRBJ2-7,TRBV29-1,.,CSVRAPYEQYF,TGCAGCGTGCGGGCCCCCTACGAGCAGTACTTC
few,TRBJ2-3,TRBV14,.,CASSQDVSPGTQYF,TGTGCCAGCAGCCAAGATGTCTCCCCCGGTACGCAGTATTTT
few,TRBJ2-1,TRBV20-1,TRBD2,CSARDTSGAGEQFF,TGCAGTGCTAGAGACACTAGCGGGGCGGGTGAGCAGTTCTTC
.,TRBJ2-1,TRBV7-9,.,CASRYGTYNEQFF,TGTGCCAGCAGGTACGGGACCTACAATGAGCAGTTCTTC
once,TRBJ2-5,TRBV7-8,TRBD1,CASSQGVGRTQYF,TGTGCCAGCAGCCAGGGGGTGGGGAGGACCCAGTACTTC
many,TRBJ2-2,TRBV5-1,TRBD1,CASSLPGGNTGELFF,TGCGCCAGCAGCTTGCCAGGGGGAAACACCGGGGAGCTGTTTTTT
.,TRBJ1-2,TRBV6-6,TRBD1,CASSGTGNSLGDYGYTF,TGTGCCAGCAGTGGGACAGGGAACTCCCTAGGGGACTATGGCTACACCTTC
few,TRBJ2-1,TRBV18,.,CASSTNRVLGSAVEQFF,TGTGCCAGCTCGACCAACCGGGTACTAGGATCAGCGGTGGAGCAGTTCTTC
few,TRBJ2-1,TRBV7-9,TRBD2,CASSHIKTGGRAVNEQFF,TGTGCCAGCAGCCATATTAAGACGGGTGGGAGGGCCGTCAATGAGCAGTTCTTC
.,TRBJ1-2,TRBV6-1,TRBD1,CASSDGQAARLSYGYTF,TGTGCCAGCAGTGACGGACAGGCTGCTCGGCTTTCTTATGGCTACACCTTC
many,TRBJ2-7,TRBV4-1,TRBD2,CASSQDSLGTSGVYEQYF,TGCGCCAGCAGCCAAGATTCATTAGGGACTAGCGGAGTTTACGAGCAGTACTTC
few,TRBJ2-3,TRBV4-1,.,CASSREGTDTQYF,TGCGCCAGCAGCCGCGAGGGGACAGATACGCAGTATTTT
.,TRBJ1-1,TRBV12-3/TRBV12-4,TRBD1,CASRSRGQNTEAFF,TGTGCCAGCAGATCCAGGGGGCAAAACACTGAAGCTTTCTTT
.,TRBJ1-1,TRBV21-1,.,CASSRGRGAGTEAFF,TGTGCCAGCAGCAGGGGAAGGGGGGCTGGGACTGAAGCTTTCTTT
.,TRBJ2-1,TRBV7-3,.,CASSLFLSDNEQFF,TGTGCCAGCAGCTTATTTCTTTCGGACAATGAGCAGTTCTTC
many,TRBJ2-1,TRBV6-2/TRBV6-3,TRBD2,CASSYLSGLAEFF,TGTGCCAGCAGTTACCTATCCGGACTAGCTGAGTTCTTC
many,TRBJ1-3,TRBV20-1,.,CSASTQGAGNTIYF,TGCAGTGCTAGCACCCAGGGAGCTGGAAACACCATATATTTT
.,TRBJ2-7,TRBV6-5,.,CASRTGYEQYF,TGTGCCAGCAGGACAGGCTACGAGCAGTACTTC
few,TRBJ2-2,TRBV9,.,CASSVGTSAGSGELFF,TGTGCCAGCAGCGTAGGGACTTCGGCAGGGTCTGGGGAGCTGTTTTTT
many,TRBJ2-5,TRBV9,.,CASSSGGRDGETQYF,TGTGCCAGCAGTTCGGGGGGCCGCGACGGGGAGACCCAGTACTTC
.,TRBJ2-7,TRBV6-2/TRBV6-3,.,CASSPDRDSSYEQYF,TGTGCCAGCAGTCCGGACCGGGACTCCTCCTACGAGCAGTACTTC
.,TRBJ2-1,TRBV29-1,TRBD1,CSVTGQGLLDEQFF,TGCAGCGTAACCGGACAGGGATTACTCGATGAGCAGTTCTTC
once,TRBJ2-2,TRBV12-3/TRBV12-4,TRBD1,CASSFNRGPGELFF,TGTGCCAGCAGTTTCAACAGGGGGCCCGGGGAGCTGTTTTTT
.,TRBJ2-1,TRBV5-1,TRBD2,CASSVGTSGYNEQFF,TGCGCCAGCAGCGTGGGGACTAGCGGCTACAATGAGCAGTTCTTC
few,TRBJ2-3,TRBV15,TRBD1,CATRDRYTDTQYF,TGTGCCACCCGGGACAGATACACAGATACGCAGTATTTT
.,TRBJ2-1,TRBV12-3/TRBV12-4,TRBD2,CASSLAEVAGDYNEQFF,TGTGCCAGCAGTTTAGCGGAGGTAGCGGGAGACTACAATGAGCAGTTCTTC
.,TRBJ1-5,TRBV4-1,TRBD1,CASSPLDRGNQPQHF,TGCGCCAGCAGTCCACTTGACAGGGGCAATCAGCCCCAGCATTTT
many,TRBJ2-2,TRBV12-3/TRBV12-4,.,CASSRMGTFVPGELFF,TGTGCCAGCAGTAGAATGGGGACGTTTGTCCCCGGGGAGCTGTTTTTT
.,TRBJ2-2,TRBV30,TRBD2,CAWRLSGRGITGELFF,TGTGCCTGGAGACTTAGCGGGAGGGGTATCACCGGGGAGCTGTTTTTT
few,TRBJ2-7,TRBV5-1,TRBD1,CASSARDRPYEQYF,TGCGCCAGCAGCGCTCGGGACAGGCCCTACGAGCAGTACTTC
.,TRBJ1-5,TRBV24-1,TRBD1,CATSDSDRAWVQPQHF,TGTGCCACCAGTGACTCGGACAGGGCTTGGGTGCAGCCCCAGCATTTT
.,TRBJ1-1,TRBV7-3,.,CASSQHWGNNTEAFF,TGTGCCAGCAGCCAGCATTGGGGGAATAACACTGAAGCTTTCTTT
.,TRBJ2-5,TRBV19,TRBD1,CASMTTGVSIETQYF,TGTGCCAGTATGACGACAGGGGTCTCGATCGAGACCCAGTACTTC
.,TRBJ2-7,TRBV25-1,TRBD1,CATGQGSYEQYF,TGTGCCACCGGACAGGGGTCCTACGAGCAGTACTTC